This T cell receptor beta chain was identified during a study of control samples from healthy donors and cancer patients. Produced via immunoSEQ multiplex PCR; TCRdb's table is partial and in-frame only. The sample contains around 100,000 clones, about 89% of which appear only once. Germline-derived CDR1 and CDR2 are SNHLY and FYNNEI. The ends lost 10 bases at V and 4 bases at J; junction bases unmatched: 8. The CDR3 is made up of 13 amino acids. The receptor was isolated from a man aged 25-40 years in good health. What was sequenced was blood. V and J are TRBV2 and TRBJ2-5; 8 bases line up with TRBD1. The CDR3 DNA follows: TGTGCCACCCGGGTGGGACAGGCAGAGACCCAGTACTTC. Protein product: CATRVGQAETQYF. The whole variable domain, filled in from reference TRBV2 and TRBJ2-5, reads EPEVTQTPSHQVTQMGQEVILRCVPISNHLYFYWYRQILGQKVEFLVSFYNNEISEKSEIFDDQFSVERPDGSNFTLKIRSTKLEDSAMYFCATRVGQAETQYFGPGTRLLVL.